This T cell receptor beta chain derives from a study of CD8 T cells in ankylosing spondylitis. TCRdb re-called the 5' RACE reads with MiXCR, one entry per CDR3 protein. The table has a few hundred thousand distinct CDR3 sequences, more than 20% seen once. The germline V gene has CDR1 SGHRS and CDR2 YFSETQ. CDR3 length equals 15 residues. Germline trimming cut 7 bases from V and 3 bases from J; bases unmatched to any gene: 6. This rearrangement joins TRBV5-1 to TRBJ2-3, with 12 bases that match TRBD2. The sequence was collected from a male donor with ankylosing spondylitis or in good health (not recorded which). The sequencing input was blood, either unsorted or a sorted T cell fraction (not recorded which). In nucleotides, the CDR3 is TGCGCCAGCTCGACTAGCGGGGGTCTGACAGATACGCAGTATTTT. Translating gives CASSTSGGLTDTQYF. The variable domain in full, with the rest retrieved from reference TRBV5-1 and TRBJ2-3, is KAGVTQTPRYLIKTRGQQVTLSCSPISGHRSVSWYQQTPGQGLQFLFEYFSETQRNKGNFPGRFSGRQFSNSRSEMNVSTLELGDSALYLCASSTSGGLTDTQYFGPGTRLTVL.